In its sample, the clone carrying this T cell receptor (beta chain) was seen a few times. TCRdb used MiXCR to reprocess the 5' RACE reads, holding one entry per CDR3 protein. The sample lists 150,000 to 200,000 distinct CDR3 sequences; roughly 20% were seen once. The data were obtained in a study of CD8 T cells in ankylosing spondylitis. V lost 5 bases, J lost 8 bases, and 12 bases lay in between. In germline, CDR1 is SGHVS, CDR2 FQNEAQ. This CDR3 is 13 amino acids long. The receptor comes from a male donor aged 10 to 35 with ankylosing spondylitis or in good health (not recorded which). The material sequenced was blood, either unsorted or a sorted T cell fraction (not recorded which). The V gene is TRBV7-8, the J gene TRBJ1-4; D unclear. The CDR3 sequence: CASSPAEGEKLFF. CDR3 DNA sequence: TGTGCCAGCAGCCCTGCAGAGGGCGAAAAACTGTTTTTT.